A single sample is the source of the 7 T cell receptor beta chains below, sequenced in a study of cytomegalovirus exposure and HLA in healthy donors. The PCR contained 60 Vbeta and 13 Jbeta primers. Produced via immunoSEQ multiplex PCR; TCRdb's table is partial and in-frame only. The sample lists about 150,000 clones; about 60% were seen once. The sequenced sample consisted of PBMCs. The receptors here all came from a woman aged 55-69 years in good health and CMV-seropositive.

This clone was observed a single time. The rearrangement links TRBV30 to TRBJ1-1; D perhaps matches TRBD1 (6 bases). V was cut by 5 bases and J by 7 bases, with 23 bases left in between. Looked up from germline, CDR1 is GTSNPN and CDR2 is SVGIG (reference sequence). The CDR3 spans 15 residues. The CDR3 is CAWSRGGAAPFEAFF. For the CDR3, the DNA is TGTGCCTGGTCTAGAGGGGGGGCCGCCCCCTTTGAAGCTTTCTTT.

A few counts support this clone. This sequence joins TRBV5-1 and TRBJ2-7, with TRBD1 identical over 9 bases. J lost 6 bases, V lost 0 bases, and 10 bases had no gene match. The CDR3 has 16 residues. Germline V gene data show CDR1 as SGHRS and CDR2 as YFSETQ. CDR3 protein: CASSLARADRGREQYF. The CDR3 DNA reads TGCGCCAGCAGCTTGGCTAGGGCGGACAGGGGTCGCGAGCAGTACTTC. Full variable domain (rest looked up from reference TRBV5-1 and TRBJ2-7): KAGVTQTPRYLIKTRGQQVTLSCSPISGHRSVSWYQQTPGQGLQFLFEYFSETQRNKGNFPGRFSGRQFSNSRSEMNVSTLELGDSALYLCASSLARADRGREQYFGPGTRLTVT.

This clone was found a few times. This rearrangement joins TRBV7-3 to TRBJ2-3; TRBD2 agrees at 7 bases. This CDR3 region has 15 residues. CDR1 is SGHTA and CDR2 is FQGTGA in the germline V gene. J gave up 3 bases and V 6 bases, and 9 bases lay outside the gene matches. CDR3 residues: CASSALAVGTDTQYF. The CDR3 nucleotides are TGTGCCAGCAGTGCTCTAGCGGTGGGGACAGATACGCAGTATTTT.

J is TRBJ1-1 and V is TRBV4-3, with D possibly TRBD1 on 6 matching bases. Trimming shortened V by 3 bases and J by 0 bases, and 8 bases separated the two germline ends. The CDR3 runs to 14 residues. CDR1 LGHNA and CDR2 YSLEER come from the germline V gene. CDR3 sequence: CASSHNRVNTEAFF. The CDR3 DNA sequence: TGCGCCAGCAGCCATAACAGGGTGAACACTGAAGCTTTCTTT.

This clone showed up just a few times. At one end, the junction sequence differs from germline, possibly due to a read error. The identical CDR3 is also encoded by other nucleotide sequences in the sample. The V and J genes are TRBV4-3 and TRBJ2-1; 8 bases are a match to TRBD1. Germline CDR1 is LGHNA and CDR2 is YSLEER. This CDR3 region has 17 residues. CDR3 amino acids: CASSQRKGRTGLNEQFF. CDR3 DNA sequence: TGCGCCAGCAGCCAGAGGAAGGGTAGGACAGGGCTCAATGAACAGTTCTTC.

V and J are TRBV27 and TRBJ2-7, with 9 positions matching TRBD1. The trim removed 5 bases at V and 5 bases at J, leaving 7 bases unmatched. The germline V gene has CDR1 MNHEY and CDR2 SMNVEV (reference sequence). The CDR3 extends over 14 amino acids. The CDR3 here is CASSPGTGNNEQYF. The DNA of the CDR3 is TGTGCCAGCAGTCCCGGGACAGGGAACAACGAGCAGTACTTC.

The chain recombines TRBV9 with TRBJ2-6; no definite D call. This CDR3 is built from 16 residues. Germline values: CDR1 SGDLS, CDR2 YYNGEE. The V end was cut by 0 bases, the J end by 0 bases, with 7 bases between. The CDR3 DNA sequence: TGTGCCAGCAGCGTAGGAACAAGCTCTGGGGCCAACGTCCTGACTTTC. Translated: CASSVGTSSGANVLTF.